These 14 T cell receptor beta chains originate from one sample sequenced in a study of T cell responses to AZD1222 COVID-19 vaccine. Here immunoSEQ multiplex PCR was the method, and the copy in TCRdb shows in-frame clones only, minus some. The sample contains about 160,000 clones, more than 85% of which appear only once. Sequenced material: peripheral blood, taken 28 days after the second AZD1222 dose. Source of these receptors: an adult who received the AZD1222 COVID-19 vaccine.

The CDR3: CASNLPTGQNYGYTF. The DNA for the CDR3 is TGTGCCAGCAACCTGCCAACTGGACAGAACTATGGCTACACCTTC. The chain joins TRBV28 to TRBJ1-2; perhaps TRBD1 as D (6 bases). The CDR3 runs 15 residues. Deletions cut 7 bases from V and 2 bases from J, with 17 bases between. The V gene's germline CDR1 is MDHEN and CDR2 SYDVKM.

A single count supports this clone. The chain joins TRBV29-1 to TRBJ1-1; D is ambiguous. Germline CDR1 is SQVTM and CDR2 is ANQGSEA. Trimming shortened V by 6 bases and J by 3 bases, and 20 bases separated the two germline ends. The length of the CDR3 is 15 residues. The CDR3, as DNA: TGCAGCGTAGCCGGGAGCGCAGACGTGGACACTGAAGCTTTCTTT. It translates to CSVAGSADVDTEAFF. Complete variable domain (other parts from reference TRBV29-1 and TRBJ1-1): SAVISQKPSRDICQRGTSLTIQCQVDSQVTMMFWYRQQPGQSLTLIATANQGSEATYESGFVIDKFPISRPNLTFSTLTVSNMSPEDSSIYLCSVAGSADVDTEAFFGQGTRLTVV.

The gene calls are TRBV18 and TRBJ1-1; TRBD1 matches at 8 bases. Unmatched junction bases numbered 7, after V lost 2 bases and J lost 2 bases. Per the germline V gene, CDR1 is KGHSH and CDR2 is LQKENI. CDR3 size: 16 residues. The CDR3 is CASSPAGQVDNTEAFF. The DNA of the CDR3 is TGTGCCAGCTCACCAGCGGGACAGGTGGACAACACTGAAGCTTTCTTT.

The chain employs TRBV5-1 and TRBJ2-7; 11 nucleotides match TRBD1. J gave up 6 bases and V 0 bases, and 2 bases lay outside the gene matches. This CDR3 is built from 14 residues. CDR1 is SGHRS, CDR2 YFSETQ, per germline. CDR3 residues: CASSLGDRGSEQYF. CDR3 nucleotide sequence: TGCGCCAGCAGCTTGGGGGACAGGGGGAGCGAGCAGTACTTC.

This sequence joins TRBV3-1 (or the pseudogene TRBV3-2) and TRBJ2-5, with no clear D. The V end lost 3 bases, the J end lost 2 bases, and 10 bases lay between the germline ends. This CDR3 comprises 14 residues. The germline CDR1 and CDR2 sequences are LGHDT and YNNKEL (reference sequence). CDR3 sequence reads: CASSQRRRQETQYF. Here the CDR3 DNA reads TGTGCCAGCAGCCAGAGACGGAGACAAGAGACCCAGTACTTC.

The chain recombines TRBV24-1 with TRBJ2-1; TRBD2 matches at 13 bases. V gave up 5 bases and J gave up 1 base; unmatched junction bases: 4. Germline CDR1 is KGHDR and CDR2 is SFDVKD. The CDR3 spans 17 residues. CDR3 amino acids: CATSGLTSGRSYNEQFF. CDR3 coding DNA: TGTGCCACCAGTGGCCTGACTAGCGGGAGGTCCTACAATGAGCAGTTCTTC.

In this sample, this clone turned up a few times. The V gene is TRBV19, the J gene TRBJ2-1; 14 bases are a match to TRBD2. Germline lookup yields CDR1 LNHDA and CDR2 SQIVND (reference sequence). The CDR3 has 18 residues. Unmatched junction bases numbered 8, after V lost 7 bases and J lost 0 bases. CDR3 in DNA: TGTGCCAGTAACAGACAGGGGACTAGCGGGAGCTCCTACAATGAGCAGTTCTTC. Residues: CASNRQGTSGSSYNEQFF.

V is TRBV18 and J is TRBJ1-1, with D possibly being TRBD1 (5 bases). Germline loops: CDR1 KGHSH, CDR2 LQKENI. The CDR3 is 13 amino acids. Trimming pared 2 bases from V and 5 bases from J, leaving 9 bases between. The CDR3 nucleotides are TGTGCCAGCTCACCAAGCAGGGCAACTGAAGCTTTCTTT. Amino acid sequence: CASSPSRATEAFF.

CDR3 in amino acids: CASTTSVDTGELFF. Here the CDR3 DNA reads TGTGCCAGTACGACTAGCGTTGACACCGGGGAGCTGTTTTTT. This chain connects TRBV28 to TRBJ2-2; 8 nucleotides match TRBD2. CDR1 is MDHEN, CDR2 SYDVKM, per germline. The V gene end was trimmed by 9 bases and the J gene end by 3 bases; junction bases not matched to a gene: 6. The length of the CDR3 is 14 residues.

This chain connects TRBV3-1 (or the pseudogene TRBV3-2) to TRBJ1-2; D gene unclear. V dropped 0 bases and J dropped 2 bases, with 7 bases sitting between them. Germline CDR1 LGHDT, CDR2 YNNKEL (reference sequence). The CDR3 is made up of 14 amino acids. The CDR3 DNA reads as TGTGCCAGCAGCCAAGACGGATTGAACTATGGCTACACCTTC. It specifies CASSQDGLNYGYTF.

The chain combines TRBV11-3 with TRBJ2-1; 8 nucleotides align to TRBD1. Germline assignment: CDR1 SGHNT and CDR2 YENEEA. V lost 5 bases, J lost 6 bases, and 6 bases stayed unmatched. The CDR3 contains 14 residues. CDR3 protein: CASSTRTGGNEQFF. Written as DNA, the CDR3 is TGTGCCAGCAGCACCAGAACAGGGGGCAATGAGCAGTTCTTC.

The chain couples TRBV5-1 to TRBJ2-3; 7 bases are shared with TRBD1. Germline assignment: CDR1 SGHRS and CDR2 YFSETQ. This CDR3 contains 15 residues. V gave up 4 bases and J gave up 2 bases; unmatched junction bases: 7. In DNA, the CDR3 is TGCGCCAGCAGCGTGATCCAGGGGGACACAGATACGCAGTATTTT. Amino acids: CASSVIQGDTDTQYF.

The CDR3 spells CASSEVQGGSEQYF. CDR3 DNA: TGTGCCAGCAGTGAGGTTCAGGGAGGAAGCGAGCAGTACTTC. The genes are TRBV6-1 and TRBJ2-7, with a weak D call TRBD2 (6 bases). The ends were cut back, 3 bases at V and 6 bases at J, with 15 bases in the middle. CDR1 is MNHNS and CDR2 is SASEGT in the germline V gene. The CDR3 extends over 14 amino acids.

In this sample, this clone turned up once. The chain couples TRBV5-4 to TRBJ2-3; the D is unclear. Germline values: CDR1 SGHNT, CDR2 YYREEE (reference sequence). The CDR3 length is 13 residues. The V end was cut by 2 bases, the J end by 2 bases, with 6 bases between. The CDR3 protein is CASSFRFTDTQYF. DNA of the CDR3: TGTGCCAGCAGCTTTCGGTTCACAGATACGCAGTATTTT.